This TCR beta chain was profiled in a study of cytomegalovirus exposure and HLA in healthy donors (dated by TCRdb to 2016 to 2017). For the wider study: An earlier analysis of some 600 of the donors reported about 260 Gb of sequence data and 95 million to 140 million unique TCR beta sequences obtained from about 170 million T cells. Alongside the repertoire data, information on donor age, sex, ethnicity and CMV serostatus was compiled. Five DR-DQ haplotypes were handled as single units for association and clustering, since linkage in the cohort was strong. In the later analysis, no new phenotypic data were used to find candidate immune exposures; instead, reliance was placed on TCR beta sequences and their occurrence across donors. High-throughput TCR immunosequencing, statistical association of individual TCRs with disease status, and machine learning were combined to predict cytomegalovirus infection status. In a later genetic analysis, genome-wide SNP genotypes for about three fifths of the 666 donors were used, and that subset was treated as a discovery cohort. The study was designed to test whether signatures of past pathogen exposure could be identified by cataloging public T cell receptors. Among 398 genotyped donors of the cohort, an average of 235,054 unique TCR beta nucleotide sequences were sequenced per donor, roughly 20% of them non-productive. Typing coverage differed by locus: A, B, C, DRB1 and DQB1 were typed in roughly 620-640 donors, DQA1 in roughly 500, DPA1 in around 610, and DPB1 in just under 490. To decide whether each TCR beta V gene segment behaved as functional or pseudogenic, an earlier analysis of some 540 of the donors relied on high-throughput TCR beta sequencing. In addition to the first cohort of about 650 subjects, a separate validation cohort of some 120 different subjects was used. The study used immunosequencing to profile the T cell repertoires of several hundred subjects and linked those repertoires to cytomegalovirus serostatus. Every repertoire in the discovery cohort had been generated on one and the same sequencing platform. Of the roughly 430 genotyped donors, roughly 80% fell in the genetic ancestry cluster associated with self-reported Caucasian donors. To study patterns of TCR occurrence, a later analysis re-analyzed previously published TCR beta repertoires from around 660 donors and added high-resolution HLA genotyping. Around 330 gigabases of sequencing data and tens of millions of unique TCR sequences made up an early release that covered over 550 HLA-typed donors. Both class I and class II loci were covered by HLA typing, at four-digit resolution.

To prepare the library, the immunoSEQ multiplex PCR assay was applied. A mixture of 60 forward primers for TCR Vbeta segments and 13 reverse primers for TCR Jbeta segments was used in the multiplex PCR. The CDR3 region of rearranged TCR beta genes was amplified from genomic DNA by a multiplex PCR assay. The Illumina HiSeq System was used to sequence the amplified TCR beta libraries as 87-base-pair reads. Per the authors' processing: In a later analysis, tens of millions of unique TCR beta chains were counted across the roughly 700 repertoires, and roughly 10 million of these chains were shared by at least two donors. A nearest-neighbor algorithm error-corrected the raw reads and collapsed the reads into unique sequences, merging closely related sequences to remove PCR and sequencing errors. CDR3 sequences were aligned to IMGT reference sequences to assign V, D and J gene segments. Each retained sequence needed at least a six-nucleotide match to both a V gene segment and a J gene segment. A rearrangement was called productive if the CDR3 had no stop codons and remained in frame with V and J, and every other rearrangement was called non-productive. CDR3 was defined by IMGT convention, running from the second conserved V-encoded cysteine to the conserved J-encoded phenylalanine. In an earlier analysis of 500 to 650 of the donors, sequences lacking an unambiguous match to a single V gene segment were excluded. In an earlier analysis of some 590 of the donors, V segments were called functional above 56.7% productive rearrangements and were called segregating when the between-donor standard deviation exceeded 5%. A statistical classification framework was developed to diagnose cytomegalovirus status using the catalog of TCR beta chain sequences. V and J gene assignment, in a later analysis, came from comparing TCR nucleotide sequences with IMGT/GENE-DB human TR gene sequences. In a later analysis, CDR3 sequences and most-parsimonious VDJ recombination scenarios were assigned using the TCRdist pipeline. In a later analysis, each TCR beta chain was defined by its CDR3 amino acid sequence together with its V-gene family, and reads without a unique V-gene family were excluded. As a way to deal with suspected cross-contamination and a sequencing artifact, a later analysis dropped approximately 590 nucleotide sequences that were highly shared and had low generation probability. In a later analysis, a clonal expansion index was calculated for each public chain from normalized within-repertoire ranks of inferred template counts. Generation probabilities in a later analysis came from a VDJ recombination model fitted to out-of-frame rearrangements, and those results were checked against IGoR. A later analysis scored TCR-TCR, TCR-HLA and TCR-CMV co-occurrence with hypergeometric tests, applying a repertoire-size bias correction to TCR pairs. To estimate false discovery rates, a later analysis permuted the HLA or CMV assignments 20 times. A later analysis grouped co-occurring TCRs with DBSCAN, adding TCRdist sequence similarity when clustering within HLA-allele-positive subsets. Repertoires with fewer than 30,000 or more than 120,000 public chains were left out of co-occurrence clustering, as were about five repertoires with anomalous nucleotide sharing. Drawn from immuneACCESS, this table holds only the in-frame rearrangements with V and J called that TCRdb kept. Clones are partly lost; checked studies trace under half to an unresolved V gene and leave the rest unexplained. V, J and clone size are those of that table, while D and trimming were read from the DNA. The sample table contains 110,000 to 150,000 clones; only one count was recorded for 82% of them. The ten top clones hold roughly 3.2% of the sample.

The junction carries 6 bases between V and J, which are trimmed by 8 bases and 11 bases respectively. The CDR3 runs 8 residues from the cysteine to the phenylalanine. The read is trimmed to its CDR3 DNA, 24 bases read in frame from base 1. The germline V gene supplies CDR1 SGHTA and CDR2 FQGNSA. On the study overall, not on this receptor specifically: A further reported finding was that TCR beta sequences accurately predicted the HLA-A and HLA-B alleles for most subjects in the first cohort. Immune exposure information for the cohort was limited to CMV serostatus. A later analysis found that HLA-associated TCR beta chains were more clonally expanded and had lower generation probabilities than equally common non-associated chains. A later analysis reported that several top co-occurrence clusters appeared linked to parvovirus B19, influenza, CMV and Epstein-Barr virus. In an earlier analysis of about 600 of the donors, most TCR beta V segments appeared in productive rearrangements about 87% or about 30% of the time, broadly matching IMGT annotations. According to a later analysis, TCR association rates differed among HLA loci, with DRB1 alleles showing the most associated TCRs and HLA-C alleles showing the fewest. Sequencing depth was assumed to be roughly uniform across donors in the presence/absence analyses, though that assumption may not hold. Only TCR beta chains were sequenced in this cohort, and the absence of alpha or paired-chain data limited detectable features. When HLA alleles, especially DR and DQ, strongly co-occurred, attributing TCR associations to individual alleles was difficult. In both the original and validation cohorts, the classifier was reported to diagnose cytomegalovirus status with high specificity and sensitivity. In vitro tests confirmed that a few of the cytomegalovirus-associated TCR beta chains recognize cytomegalovirus antigens. The study listed 150 to 200 TCR beta chains as associated with cytomegalovirus. While some public TCRs were present in many individuals, most TCR sequences turned up only very rarely across donors. An association between a missense DCLRE1C variant and V-gene and J-gene trimming of TCR beta chains was found in a later genetic analysis and replicated in an independent cohort. Because counts were too low, more than 15 rarely observed V segments, including chromosome 9 orphons, were left out of the earlier analysis of some 640 of the donors. According to a later analysis, most CMV-associated TCR beta chains appeared to be HLA-restricted, and the HLA associations seemed to be driven largely by CMV exposure. In a later genetic analysis, fewer N-insertions in productive TCRs were reported among donors in an Asian-associated ancestry cluster than the roughly 640-donor mean. HLA typing was unavailable for some donors at each locus, so association tests used only the typed subset. The 87-base-pair reads could not distinguish some IMGT-functional V segments, including TRBV6-2 and TRBV6-3, so those segments were excluded. Linkage disequilibrium might explain the correlated functional status among segregating V segments, but an unknown experimental factor could not be ruled out. A cluster of highly shared sequence variants was judged likely to represent a technical artifact of the sequencing pipeline. At a false discovery rate of 0.05, a later analysis linked some 18,000 TCR beta sequences to specific HLA alleles. According to the authors, the approach could potentially be generalized to other disease states and immunological phenotypes.

Concerning this clone itself: Its antigen is still unknown. No base quality information exists; no much larger clone differs at one position.

The cohort comprised fewer than 700 healthy bone marrow donors. At the time of sampling, every cohort member was nominally healthy, though immune exposures that went unrecorded were likely present. The donor tested CMV seropositive, placing the donor among the 250 to 350 seropositive members of the cohort. Every donor gave a peripheral blood sample, and the peripheral blood mononuclear cells from that sample were used for TCR beta sequencing. The Qiagen DNeasy Blood Extraction Kit was used to extract genomic DNA from the blood cell samples. The chain uses TRBV7-2 and TRBJ1-1; no D segment can be confidently identified. The sequencing input was PBMCs. The sequence was collected from a man younger than 30 in good health and CMV-seropositive. Here is the DNA: TGTGCCAGCCCCGGGGCTTTCTTT. It codes for CASPGAFF.